This T cell receptor (beta chain) was observed in a study of T and B cells in COVID-19 patients. Study at large: Peripheral blood came from COVID-19 patients with active infection or after recovery. Critical illness requiring mechanical ventilation or extracorporeal membrane oxygenation affected about 60% of the roughly 20 active-infection patients.

Concerning this clonotype itself: The target antigen is unknown. Sequence at one end of the junction differs from germline and may be a read error.

BIOMED2 TRB-A/B primer pools were used in multiplex TRB PCR. MiXCR, applied by TCRdb to the multiplex PCR reads, yields one record per CDR3 protein. This sample has approximately 26,000 distinct CDR3 sequences; 30% to 35% occur once, and the top ten carry 1.5% to 2%. TRB was amplified from around 230-520 ng of blood genomic DNA. Study-level points and caveats: Symptomatic-phase blood samples from mildly ill patients and early samples from severe cases were scarce.

Germline values: CDR1 LGHNA, CDR2 YSLEER. CDR3 length: 17 amino acids. The sample taken for sequencing was blood. V gene TRBV4-3 combines with J gene TRBJ2-3; D is unresolved. This receptor was obtained from a human donor who had recovered from COVID-19. CDR3 protein: CASSQEAQALSTDTQYF. CDR3 bases: TGTGCCAGCAGCCAAGAGGCTCAAGCACTGAGCACAGATACGCAGTATTTT.